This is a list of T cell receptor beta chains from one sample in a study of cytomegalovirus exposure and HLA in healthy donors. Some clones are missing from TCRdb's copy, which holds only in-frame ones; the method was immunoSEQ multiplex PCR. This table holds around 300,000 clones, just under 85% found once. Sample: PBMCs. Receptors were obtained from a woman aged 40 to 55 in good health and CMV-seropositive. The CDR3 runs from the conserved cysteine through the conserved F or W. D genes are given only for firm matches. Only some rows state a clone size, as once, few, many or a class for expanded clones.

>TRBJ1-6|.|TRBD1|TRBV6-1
TGTGCCAGCAGTGAAGCTTCCCAGGGGGATAATTCACCCCTCCACTTT
CASSEASQGDNSPLHF
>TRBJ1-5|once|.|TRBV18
TGTGCCAGCTCGCAGGGGAGCAATCAGCCCCAGCATTTT
CASSQGSNQPQHF
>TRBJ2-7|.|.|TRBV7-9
TGTGCCAGCAGCTTAACCCGACAGGTACCCCCCTACGAGCAGTACTTC
CASSLTRQVPPYEQYF
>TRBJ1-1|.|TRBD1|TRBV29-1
TGCAGCGGATGGGGGGACAGGAACACTGAAGCTTTCTTT
CSGWGDRNTEAFF
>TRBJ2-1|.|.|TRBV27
TGTGCCAGCAGTTTATCCACAGTGCCCTACAATGAGCAGTTCTTC
CASSLSTVPYNEQFF
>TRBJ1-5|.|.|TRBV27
TGTGCCAGCAGTCCCCGTGGTGGGGCCGGGAGTCAGCCCCAGCATTTT
CASSPRGGAGSQPQHF
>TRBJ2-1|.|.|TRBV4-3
TGCGCCAGCAGCCAAGATCGGGGCGGGAACGGGCAGTTCTTC
CASSQDRGGNGQFF
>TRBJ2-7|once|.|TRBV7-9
TGTGCCAGCAGCTTAGGTCGACTAGACGGGGCACACGAGCAGTACTTC
CASSLGRLDGAHEQYF
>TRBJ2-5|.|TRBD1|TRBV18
TGTGCCAGCTCACCTAATGCCGGGACAGGAGGCTTAGAGACCCAGTACTTC
CASSPNAGTGGLETQYF
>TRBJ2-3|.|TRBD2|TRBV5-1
TGCGCCAGCAGCGCCGATAGCGGGAGTAGCACAGATACGCAGTATTTT
CASSADSGSSTDTQYF
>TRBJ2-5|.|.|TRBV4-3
TGCGCCAGCAGCCAAACTTTAACCCAGGGGTTGGAGACCCAGTACTTC
CASSQTLTQGLETQYF
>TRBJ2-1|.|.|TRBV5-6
TGTGCCAGCAGCTTTTTAAGCACCTACAATGAGCAGTTCTTC
CASSFLSTYNEQFF
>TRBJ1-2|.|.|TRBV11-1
TGTGCCAGCAGCTTAGTCGGCGGCTCCTATGGCTACACCTTC
CASSLVGGSYGYTF
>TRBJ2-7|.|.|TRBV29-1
TGCAGACAGAAGAAACTAGCCCCCTCCTACGAGCAGTACTTC
CRQKKLAPSYEQYF
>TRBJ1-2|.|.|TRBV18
TGTGCCAGCTCACCAGCGGGAATTGGTGTTGGTGGCTACACCTTC
CASSPAGIGVGGYTF
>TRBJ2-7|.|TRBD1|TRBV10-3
TGTGCCATCAGCTGGACAGGAGCCAACTACGAGCAGTACTTC
CAISWTGANYEQYF